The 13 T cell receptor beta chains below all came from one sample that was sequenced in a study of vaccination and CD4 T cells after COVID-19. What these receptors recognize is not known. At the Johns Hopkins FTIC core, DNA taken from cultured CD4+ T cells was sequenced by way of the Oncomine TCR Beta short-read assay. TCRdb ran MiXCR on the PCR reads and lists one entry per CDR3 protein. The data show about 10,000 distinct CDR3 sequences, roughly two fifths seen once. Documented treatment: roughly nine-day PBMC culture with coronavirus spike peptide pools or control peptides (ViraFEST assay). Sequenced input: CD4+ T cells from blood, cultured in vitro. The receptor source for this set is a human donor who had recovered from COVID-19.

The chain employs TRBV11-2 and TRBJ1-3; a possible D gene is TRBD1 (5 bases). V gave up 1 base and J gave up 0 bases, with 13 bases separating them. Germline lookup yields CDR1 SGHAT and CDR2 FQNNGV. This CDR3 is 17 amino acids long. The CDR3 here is CASSLVRWDGSGNTIYF. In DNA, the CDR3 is TGTGCCAGCAGCTTAGTTCGTTGGGACGGCTCTGGAAACACCATATATTTT.

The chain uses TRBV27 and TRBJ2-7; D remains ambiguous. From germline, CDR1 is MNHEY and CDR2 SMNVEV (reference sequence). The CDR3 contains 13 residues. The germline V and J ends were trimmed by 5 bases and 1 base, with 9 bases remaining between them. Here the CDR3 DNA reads TGTGCCAGCAGTCCCTTCCGGTCCTACGAGCAGTACTTC. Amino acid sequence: CASSPFRSYEQYF.

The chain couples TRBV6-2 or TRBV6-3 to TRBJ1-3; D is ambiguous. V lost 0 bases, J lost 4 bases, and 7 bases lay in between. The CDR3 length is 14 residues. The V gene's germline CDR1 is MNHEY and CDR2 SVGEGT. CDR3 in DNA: TGTGCCAGCAGTTACTCCTGGGGAGGAAACACCATATATTTT. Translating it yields CASSYSWGGNTIYF.

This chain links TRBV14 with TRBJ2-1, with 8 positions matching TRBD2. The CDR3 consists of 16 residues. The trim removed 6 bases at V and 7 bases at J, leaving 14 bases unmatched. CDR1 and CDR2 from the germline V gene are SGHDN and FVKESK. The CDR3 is CASRDSGAREGNEQFF. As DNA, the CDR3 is TGTGCCAGCAGGGACTCAGGAGCCCGGGAGGGTAATGAGCAGTTCTTC. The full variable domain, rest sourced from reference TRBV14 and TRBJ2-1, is EAGVTQFPSHSVIEKGQTVTLRCDPISGHDNLYWYRRVMGKEIKFLLHFVKESKQDESGMPNNRFLAERTGGTYSTLKVQPAELEDSGVYFCASRDSGAREGNEQFFGPGTRLTVL.

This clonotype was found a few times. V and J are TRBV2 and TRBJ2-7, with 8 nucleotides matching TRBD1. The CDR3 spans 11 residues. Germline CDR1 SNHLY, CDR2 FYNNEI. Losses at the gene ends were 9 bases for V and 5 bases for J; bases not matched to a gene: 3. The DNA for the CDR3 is TGTGCCAGGGGACAGGCCCACGAGCAGTACTTC. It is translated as CARGQAHEQYF. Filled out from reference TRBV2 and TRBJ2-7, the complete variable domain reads EPEVTQTPSHQVTQMGQEVILRCVPISNHLYFYWYRQILGQKVEFLVSFYNNEISEKSEIFDDQFSVERPDGSNFTLKIRSTKLEDSAMYFCARGQAHEQYFGPGTRLTVT.

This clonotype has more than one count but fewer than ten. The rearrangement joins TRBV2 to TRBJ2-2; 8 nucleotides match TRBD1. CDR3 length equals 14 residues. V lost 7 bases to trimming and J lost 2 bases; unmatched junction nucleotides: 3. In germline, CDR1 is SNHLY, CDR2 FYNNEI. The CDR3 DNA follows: TGTGCCAGCATTGGACAGGGAAACACCGGGGAGCTGTTTTTT. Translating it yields CASIGQGNTGELFF. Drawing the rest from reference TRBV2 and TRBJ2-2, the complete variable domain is EPEVTQTPSHQVTQMGQEVILRCVPISNHLYFYWYRQILGQKVEFLVSFYNNEISEKSEIFDDQFSVERPDGSNFTLKIRSTKLEDSAMYFCASIGQGNTGELFFGEGSRLTVL.

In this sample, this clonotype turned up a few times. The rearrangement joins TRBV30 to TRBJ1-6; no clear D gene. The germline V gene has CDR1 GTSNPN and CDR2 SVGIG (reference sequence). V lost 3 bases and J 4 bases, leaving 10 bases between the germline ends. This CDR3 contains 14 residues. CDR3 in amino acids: CAWRRTPYNSPLHF. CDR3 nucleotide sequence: TGTGCCTGGAGGAGAACCCCTTATAATTCACCCCTCCACTTT.

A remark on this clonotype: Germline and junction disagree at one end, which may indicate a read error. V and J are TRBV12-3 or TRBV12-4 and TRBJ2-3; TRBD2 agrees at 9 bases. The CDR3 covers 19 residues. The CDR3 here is CASSLALAGGSRGADMQYF. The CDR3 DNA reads TGTGCCAGCAGTTTAGCTCTTGCGGGGGGGTCGAGGGGCGCAGATATGCAGTATTTT.

CDR3 in DNA: TGTGCCAGCAGTATTTCCACAAATCCCCCCTATGGCTACACCTTC. Its protein product is CASSISTNPPYGYTF. V usage is TRBV12-3 or TRBV12-4 and J usage is TRBJ1-2; D gene ambiguous. The V gene lost 5 bases and the J gene lost 4 bases, with 17 bases spanning the gap. The CDR3 spans 15 residues.

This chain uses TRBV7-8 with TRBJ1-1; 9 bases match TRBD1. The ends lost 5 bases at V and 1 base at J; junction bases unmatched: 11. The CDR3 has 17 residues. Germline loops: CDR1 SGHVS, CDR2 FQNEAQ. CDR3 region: CASSLHGQGRPNTEAFF. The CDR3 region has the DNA TGTGCCAGCAGCCTCCATGGACAGGGGCGCCCGAACACTGAAGCTTTCTTT.

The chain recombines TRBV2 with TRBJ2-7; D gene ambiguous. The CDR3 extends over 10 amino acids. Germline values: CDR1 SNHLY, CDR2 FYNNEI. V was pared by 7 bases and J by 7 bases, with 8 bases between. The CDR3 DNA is TGTGCCAGCATGGTTGCGGAGCAGTACTTC. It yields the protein CASMVAEQYF.

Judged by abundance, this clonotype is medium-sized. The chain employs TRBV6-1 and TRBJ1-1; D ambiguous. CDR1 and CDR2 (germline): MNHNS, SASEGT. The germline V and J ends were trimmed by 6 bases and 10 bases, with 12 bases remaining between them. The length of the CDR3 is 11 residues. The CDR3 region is CASRNGWGAFF. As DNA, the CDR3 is TGTGCCAGCAGAAACGGGTGGGGAGCTTTCTTT.

CDR3: CASSLDQPQHF. As DNA, the CDR3 is TGTGCCAGCAGTTTAGATCAGCCCCAGCATTTT. V and J are TRBV12-3 or TRBV12-4 and TRBJ1-5; D ambiguous. V gave up 1 base and J gave up 5 bases, with 0 bases separating them. This CDR3 has 11 residues.